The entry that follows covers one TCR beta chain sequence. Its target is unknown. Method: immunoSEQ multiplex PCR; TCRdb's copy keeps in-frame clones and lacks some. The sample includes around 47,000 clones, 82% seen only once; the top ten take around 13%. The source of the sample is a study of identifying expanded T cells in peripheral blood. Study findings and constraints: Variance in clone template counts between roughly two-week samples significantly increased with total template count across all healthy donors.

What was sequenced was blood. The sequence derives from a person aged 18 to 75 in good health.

CDR3 sequence (DNA): TGTGCCAGCAGCTTAGGGGCCGGACAGGGGGGAGAGACCCAGTACTTC. It translates to CASSLGAGQGGETQYF. The rearrangement joins TRBV5-4 to TRBJ2-5, with 10 bases that match TRBD1. The CDR3 loop spans 16 amino acids. Looked up from germline, CDR1 is SGHNT and CDR2 is YYREEE (reference sequence). The J segment lost 4 bases and the V segment lost 2 bases, leaving 8 bases of the junction unmatched. The complete variable domain, with remaining parts taken from reference TRBV5-4 and TRBJ2-5, reads ETGVTQSPTHLIKTRGQQVTLRCSSQSGHNTVSWYQQALGQGPQFIFQYYREEENGRGNFPPRFSGLQFPNYSSELNVNALELDDSALYLCASSLGAGQGGETQYFGPGTRLLVL.